The 30 T cell receptor beta chains in this list originate from one sample, sequenced in a study of blood T cell repertoires in COVID-19. Sequencing was performed with immunoSEQ multiplex PCR; in TCRdb, only in-frame clones are kept and a portion is missing. Of 45,000 to 65,000 clones in the sample, roughly 90% were seen once. The specimen was peripheral blood. Source of these receptors: a man over 45 with acute or convalescent COVID-19.

This clone has a handful of counts. V is TRBV6-5 and J is TRBJ1-5, with 10 bases that match TRBD1. The trim removed 6 bases at V and 2 bases at J, leaving 1 base unmatched. This CDR3 contains 14 residues. Looked up from germline, CDR1 is MNHEY and CDR2 is SVGAGI. For the CDR3, the DNA is TGTGCCAGCAGAGGGACAGGGGGCAATCAGCCCCAGCATTTT. This encodes CASRGTGGNQPQHF.

The chain couples TRBV18 to TRBJ2-7, with no clear D. Germline V lookup: CDR1 KGHSH, CDR2 LQKENI. Between the trimmed V and J ends, which lost 5 bases and 6 bases, there was a span of 23 bases. The CDR3 runs to 16 residues. CDR3 coding DNA: TGTGCCAGCTCAACCTCCTGGGCCTCAATCCCCTTCGAGCAGTACTTC. Its protein is CASSTSWASIPFEQYF.

The J gene is TRBJ1-1, the V gene TRBV29-1; 9 nucleotides align to TRBD1. Germline values: CDR1 SQVTM, CDR2 ANQGSEA. The V segment lost 4 bases and the J segment 3 bases; nucleotides outside the gene matches: 9. CDR3 size: 15 residues. This chain's CDR3 is CSVVLGTGLYTEAFF. The CDR3 bases are TGCAGCGTTGTCCTAGGGACAGGGTTATACACTGAAGCTTTCTTT.

V usage is TRBV10-2 and J usage is TRBJ2-3; TRBD2 might be the D (6 bases). Germline lookup yields CDR1 WSHSY and CDR2 SAAADI. V gave up 8 bases and J gave up 2 bases, with 17 bases separating them. The CDR3 is made up of 15 amino acids. CDR3 amino acids: CASAVTGDYTDTQYF. CDR3 in DNA: TGCGCCAGCGCAGTAACGGGGGATTACACAGATACGCAGTATTTT.

CDR3 region: CASSPRNLGTGVYEQYF. The CDR3 DNA reads as TGTGCCAGCTCACCACGCAACCTAGGGACAGGGGTCTACGAGCAGTACTTC. The rearrangement joins TRBV18 to TRBJ2-7; 10 positions match TRBD1. Germline V gives CDR1 KGHSH, CDR2 LQKENI. The CDR3 covers 17 residues. V dropped 1 base and J dropped 3; count of bases not matched to a gene: 9.

The genes are TRBV11-2 and TRBJ2-7; tentative D call: TRBD2 (7 bases). Trimming shortened V by 1 base and J by 1 base, and 11 bases separated the two germline ends. The V gene's germline CDR1 is SGHAT and CDR2 FQNNGV. The CDR3 is 15 residues long. This CDR3 is CASSLGGGGSYEQYF. The CDR3 DNA sequence: TGTGCCAGCAGCTTAGGGGGGGGCGGTTCCTACGAGCAGTACTTC.

V is TRBV6-5 and J is TRBJ2-5, with D perhaps TRBD1 (5 bases). Looked up from germline, CDR1 is MNHEY and CDR2 is SVGAGI. V lost 3 bases and J lost 9, with 11 bases in between. The CDR3 consists of 12 residues. The chain's CDR3 is CASSYQGHPQYF. In DNA form, the CDR3 reads TGTGCCAGCAGTTATCAGGGTCATCCCCAGTACTTC.

This clone was seen once. The V call is TRBV2, the J call TRBJ2-3, with 8 bases matching TRBD1. Germline V gene data show CDR1 as SNHLY and CDR2 as FYNNEI. V lost 8 bases to trimming and J lost 5 bases; unmatched junction nucleotides: 6. CDR3 size: 13 residues. CDR3 sequence (DNA): TGTGCCAGCGGGCCAGGGGGCGAAGATACGCAGTATTTT. This gives the protein CASGPGGEDTQYF.

The rearrangement joins TRBV5-1 to TRBJ1-2, with a tentative D call TRBD1 (5 bases). The CDR3 is 14 residues long. Germline assignment: CDR1 SGHRS and CDR2 YFSETQ. Trimming removed 4 bases from V and 2 bases from J, with 12 bases in between. The CDR3 is CASSREGQNYGYTF. In DNA form, the CDR3 reads TGCGCCAGCAGCCGGGAGGGGCAGAACTATGGCTACACCTTC. Full variable domain (rest looked up from reference TRBV5-1 and TRBJ1-2): KAGVTQTPRYLIKTRGQQVTLSCSPISGHRSVSWYQQTPGQGLQFLFEYFSETQRNKGNFPGRFSGRQFSNSRSEMNVSTLELGDSALYLCASSREGQNYGYTFGSGTRLTVV.

The genes are TRBV6-1 and TRBJ2-7, with a weak D call TRBD2 (5 bases). The CDR3 length is 13 residues. The germline gives CDR1 MNHNS, CDR2 SASEGT. The V end lost 2 bases, the J end lost 5 bases, and 10 bases lay between the germline ends. CDR3 bases: TGTGCCAGCAGTGAATCGAGCGGTCACGAGCAGTACTTC. This sequence encodes CASSESSGHEQYF.

This clone was picked up one time. This chain connects TRBV5-4 to TRBJ2-3, with TRBD2 identical over 12 bases. The V gene end was trimmed by 2 bases and the J gene end by 1 base; junction bases not matched to a gene: 2. Germline V gene data show CDR1 as SGHNT and CDR2 as YYREEE (reference sequence). The CDR3 is 16 amino acids. CDR3 amino acids: CASSLRLAGGTDTQYF. The CDR3 DNA reads TGTGCCAGCAGCTTAAGACTAGCGGGGGGCACAGATACGCAGTATTTT.

CDR3 coding DNA: TGTGCCAGCAGTCTGCTAGCGGGAGCGGGGGAGACCCAGTACTTC. This codes for CASSLLAGAGETQYF. The chain links TRBV6-5 to TRBJ2-5; 10 positions match TRBD2. With V trimmed by 5 bases and J by 5 bases, 8 bases remained unmatched. The CDR3 is 15 residues long. Germline values: CDR1 MNHEY, CDR2 SVGAGI.

V is TRBV27 and J is TRBJ2-4, with a tentative D call TRBD2 (5 bases). With 2 bases removed from V and 2 bases from J, the gap between germline ends came to 7 bases. The germline V gene encodes CDR1 MNHEY and CDR2 SMNVEV (reference sequence). The CDR3 runs to 14 residues. CDR3 sequence (DNA): TGTGCCAGCAGTTTAGAGGGCTCCAAAAACATTCAGTACTTC. Protein product: CASSLEGSKNIQYF.

The CDR3 is CASSLGRGHSEQYF. The CDR3 DNA follows: TGCGCCAGCAGCTTGGGTAGGGGGCATAGCGAGCAGTACTTC. The J gene is TRBJ2-7, the V gene TRBV5-1; TRBD1 agrees at 7 bases. The ends lost 0 bases at V and 6 bases at J; junction bases unmatched: 6. Germline V lookup: CDR1 SGHRS, CDR2 YFSETQ. The CDR3 contains 14 residues.

The sample holds one count of this clone. V and J are TRBV30 and TRBJ2-7, with TRBD2 matching 10 bases. The CDR3 loop spans 14 amino acids. V shed 3 bases, J shed 1 base, and the junction held 3 bases outside the gene matches. CDR1 and CDR2 from the germline V gene are GTSNPN and SVGIG (reference sequence). Here the CDR3 reads CAWSRTSGSYEQYF. CDR3 nucleotide sequence: TGTGCCTGGAGCCGGACTAGCGGATCCTACGAGCAGTACTTC.

This rearrangement joins TRBV25-1 to TRBJ2-7; D perhaps matches TRBD1 (8 bases). From germline, CDR1 is MGHDK and CDR2 SYGVNS. The CDR3 has 15 amino acids. Trimming left V 8 bases short and J 0 bases short, with 17 bases between. CDR3 coding DNA: TGTGCCAGCGCGCGAAACAGGGGGGGCTCCTACGAGCAGTACTTC. As protein: CASARNRGGSYEQYF.

The chain has TRBV4-3 and TRBJ1-2; 7 bases match TRBD1. V was clipped by 0 bases and J by 2 bases; unmatched bases: 6. The CDR3 runs 16 residues. The V gene's germline CDR1 is LGHNA and CDR2 YSLEER. Here the CDR3 reads CASSQDAGGRNYGYTF. The CDR3 coding sequence is TGCGCCAGCAGCCAAGATGCAGGGGGACGAAACTATGGCTACACCTTC.

This clone was seen just once. The chain recombines TRBV10-2 with TRBJ1-5, with a possible D match to TRBD1 (6 bases). This CDR3 region has 13 residues. Trimming took off 6 bases at V and 6 bases at J, with 12 bases between the two ends. The germline V gene has CDR1 WSHSY and CDR2 SAAADI. In DNA form, the CDR3 reads TGCGCCAGCAGAGGAACGACAGGTCAGCCCCAGCATTTT. Amino acids: CASRGTTGQPQHF.

This clone was detected only a few times. J is TRBJ1-1 and V is TRBV29-1; D is possibly TRBD1 (6 bases). Per the germline V gene, CDR1 is SQVTM and CDR2 is ANQGSEA. Trimming removed 4 bases from V and 0 bases from J, with 9 bases in between. This CDR3 spans 13 amino acids. For the CDR3, the DNA is TGCAGCGTTGGCACAGGGCTGAACACTGAAGCTTTCTTT. It is translated as CSVGTGLNTEAFF.

The chain combines TRBV9 with TRBJ2-6; TRBD1 aligns across 9 bases. Losses at the gene ends were 0 bases for V and 1 base for J; bases not matched to a gene: 2. This CDR3 region has 17 residues. Looked up from germline, CDR1 is SGDLS and CDR2 is YYNGEE. In DNA, the CDR3 is TGTGCCAGCAGCGTAGTGGGACAGGGTTCTGGGGCCAACGTCCTGACTTTC. This encodes CASSVVGQGSGANVLTF. The variable domain in full, completed from reference TRBV9 and TRBJ2-6, reads DSGVTQTPKHLITATGQRVTLRCSPRSGDLSVYWYQQSLDQGLQFLIQYYNGEERAKGNILERFSAQQFPDLHSELNLSSLELGDSALYFCASSVVGQGSGANVLTFGAGSRLTVL.

The chain has TRBV11-2 and TRBJ2-3, with D possibly being TRBD1 (6 bases). Germline V gives CDR1 SGHAT, CDR2 FQNNGV. V shed 7 bases and J shed 2 bases, with 19 bases lying between them. This CDR3 has 16 amino acids. The DNA for the CDR3 is TGTGCCAGCACCAGACAACGGGACATAGACACAGATACGCAGTATTTT. It is translated as CASTRQRDIDTDTQYF.

This clone was found once. This sequence joins TRBV5-8 and TRBJ2-1; D is undetermined. Between the trimmed V and J ends, which lost 1 base and 12 bases, there was a span of 20 bases. The CDR3 has 15 residues. Germline V gene lookup returns CDR1 SGHTS and CDR2 YDEGEE. Here the CDR3 DNA reads TGTGCCAGCAGCTTGCGGGTAAAACGGTGGGTTGCGCAGTTCTTC. This encodes CASSLRVKRWVAQFF.

The V gene is TRBV4-1, the J gene TRBJ2-1; 7 bases map to TRBD2. The V segment lost 5 bases and the J segment 0 bases; nucleotides outside the gene matches: 16. There are 19 residues in the CDR3. Germline values: CDR1 MGHRA, CDR2 YSYEKL. The CDR3 sequence is CASSRDSGSPDSSYNEQFF. In DNA, the CDR3 is TGCGCCAGCAGCAGGGATAGCGGGTCGCCCGATAGCTCCTACAATGAGCAGTTCTTC.

This chain uses TRBV7-6 with TRBJ2-1, with TRBD1 matching 8 bases. Germline CDR1 is SGHVS and CDR2 is FNYEAQ. V shed 5 bases and J 7 bases; nucleotides not matched to a gene: 10. This CDR3 region has 15 residues. CDR3 sequence reads: CASSLADRVENEQFF. CDR3 sequence (DNA): TGTGCCAGCAGCCTCGCGGACAGGGTTGAAAATGAGCAGTTCTTC.

The chain employs TRBV30 and TRBJ2-4, with D maybe TRBD1 (7 bases). The CDR3 totals 13 residues. V was clipped by 1 base and J by 9 bases, with 13 bases between them. CDR1 GTSNPN and CDR2 SVGIG come from the germline V gene (reference sequence). The CDR3 coding sequence is TGTGCCTGGAGTGCAAGGCAGGGGGGCATTCAGTACTTC. Amino acid sequence: CAWSARQGGIQYF.

The CDR3 loop is CASSLAGIRETQYF. CDR3 bases: TGTGCCAGCAGTTTAGCGGGGATTAGAGAGACCCAGTACTTC. The chain couples TRBV28 to TRBJ2-5; possibly TRBD2 for D (6 bases). Trimming shortened V by 2 bases and J by 4 bases, and 11 bases separated the two germline ends. CDR3 size: 14 residues. Germline V lookup: CDR1 MDHEN, CDR2 SYDVKM.

V gene TRBV19 combines with J gene TRBJ2-1; D possibly corresponds to TRBD2 (6 bases). Germline lookup yields CDR1 LNHDA and CDR2 SQIVND (reference sequence). This CDR3 region has 16 residues. Trimming took off 0 bases at V and 7 bases at J, with 16 bases between the two ends. The CDR3, as DNA: TGTGCCAGTAGTATAGACCCGCGGGGACTCCTTAATGAGCAGTTCTTC. It is translated as CASSIDPRGLLNEQFF.

V usage is TRBV5-1 and J usage is TRBJ2-2, with 8 bases that match TRBD2. Germline CDR1 is SGHRS and CDR2 is YFSETQ. V lost 1 base to trimming and J lost 4 bases; unmatched junction nucleotides: 6. The CDR3 sequence is 16 residues long. The CDR3 is CASSLRAGGRTGELFF. CDR3 bases: TGCGCCAGCAGCTTGAGGGCGGGAGGCCGCACCGGGGAGCTGTTTTTT.

This clone was observed a few times. This chain connects TRBV4-1 to TRBJ2-1, with D possibly being TRBD1 (6 bases). The length of the CDR3 is 15 residues. Germline CDR1 MGHRA, CDR2 YSYEKL. Trimming removed 1 base at V and 3 bases at J, with 10 bases between. CDR3 protein: CASSQGTEDYNEQFF. As DNA, the CDR3 is TGCGCCAGCAGCCAAGGGACAGAGGACTACAATGAGCAGTTCTTC.

The chain has TRBV7-8 and TRBJ2-7; D is perhaps TRBD2 (6 bases). With 1 base removed from V and 6 bases from J, the gap between germline ends came to 16 bases. The germline V gene has CDR1 SGHVS and CDR2 FQNEAQ. The CDR3 consists of 15 residues. CDR3: CASSLGGAGAREQYF. Written as DNA, the CDR3 is TGTGCCAGCAGCTTAGGGGGAGCGGGCGCCCGCGAGCAGTACTTC.